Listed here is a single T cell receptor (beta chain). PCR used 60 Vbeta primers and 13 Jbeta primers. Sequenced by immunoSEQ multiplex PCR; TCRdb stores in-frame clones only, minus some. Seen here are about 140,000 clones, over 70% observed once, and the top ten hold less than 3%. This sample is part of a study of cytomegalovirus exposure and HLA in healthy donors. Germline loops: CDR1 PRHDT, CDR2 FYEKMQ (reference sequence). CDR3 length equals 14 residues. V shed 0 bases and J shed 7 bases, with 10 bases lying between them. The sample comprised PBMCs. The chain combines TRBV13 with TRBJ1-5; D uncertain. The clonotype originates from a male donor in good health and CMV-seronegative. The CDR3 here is CASSLGEMSQPQHF. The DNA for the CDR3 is TGTGCCAGCAGCTTAGGGGAGATGAGCCAGCCCCAGCATTTT.